This TCR beta chain appears in the sequencing data of a study of CD8+CD57+ T cells in acquired aplastic anemia. Study details: Sorted CD4+ and CD8+ cells gave a mean 3.2 ug DNA, range about 0.19 to 27.4 ug. Notes on the study in general: There were some 27 CD8+ CDR3 sequences that occurred in both patients and controls. Levels of CD8+ Simpson's diversity were not significantly distinct in patients versus controls.

Profiles of TCR beta VDJ and CDR3 were generated from a genomic DNA template. TCRdb processed the reads anew with MiXCR; each CDR3 protein has one entry. This table has under 350,000 distinct CDR3 sequences, about 50% appearing once. Details on this clonotype: The antigen remains unidentified.

Patients sequenced had flow cytometry evidence of CD8+CD57+ cell expansion. Prior therapy had not been administered to any patient at the time of blood sampling. The V gene lost 1 base and the J gene lost 2 bases, with 12 bases spanning the gap. This CDR3 contains 16 residues. In germline, CDR1 is MGHRA, CDR2 YSYEKL. The sequenced sample was sorted CD4+, CD8+, or CD8+CD57+ T cells (not recorded which) from PBMCs. The clonotype comes from a human donor with aplastic anemia. This chain connects TRBV4-1 to TRBJ1-5; D unclear. This CDR3 is CASSQVRSSGNQPQHF. The CDR3 bases are TGCGCCAGCAGCCAAGTTAGGTCCAGTGGCAATCAGCCCCAGCATTTT.